The clone carrying this T cell receptor (beta chain) was seen a few times. Its antigen is still unknown. TCRdb fed the reads into MiXCR, producing one record per CDR3 protein. The data show 450,000 to 650,000 distinct CDR3 sequences, with approximately 26% seen just once and less than 15% held by the top ten. This sample was taken from a study of T cell repertoires in cytomegalovirus infection. Turning to the study itself: In public TCR beta signatures, there were indications of both CMV infection and matching HLA type. Overall study results and limits: Across the ex vivo response, the dominant clonotypes were HLA-C-restricted CMV-specific TCR beta clonotypes. The cumulative frequency of public TCR beta families distinguished individuals who carried CMV together with the relevant HLA.

The receptor was derived from a human donor in good health (CMV status not recorded). Some clones in this sample may be carry-over from other donors' samples. Sequencing was done on a sample of PBMCs.

The CDR3 nucleotides read TGTGCCAGCAGTTACTTGGGACTAGCGGGACGGGATGAGCAGTTCTTC. Translating it yields CASSYLGLAGRDEQFF. The chain employs TRBV6-2 or TRBV6-3 and TRBJ2-1; 13 bases are shared with TRBD2. The V segment lost 1 base and the J segment 8 bases; nucleotides outside the gene matches: 5. Germline V gene data show CDR1 as MNHEY and CDR2 as SVGEGT. The CDR3 runs to 16 residues.